This is a list of T cell receptor beta chains from one sample in a study of spatial heterogeneity in lung cancer. Via MiXCR, TCRdb re-called the 5' RACE reads, giving one row per CDR3 protein. The data show about 120,000 distinct CDR3 sequences, with 10% to 11% seen just once and less than 25% held by the top ten. The sequencing used PBMCs, collected at follow-up. The receptors come from a female donor with early-stage non-small cell lung cancer. Both conserved end residues are part of each CDR3. A D gene is named only where the DNA matches it firmly. Clone size is shown for a subset of rows, as once, few, many or a class of expanded clone.

>TRBV29-1|TRBJ2-3|TRBD2|many
CSVTRLAGIADTQYF
TGCAGCGTTACGAGACTAGCGGGAATCGCAGATACGCAGTATTTT
>TRBV25-1|TRBJ1-1|.|many
CASRGTGNTEAFF
TGTGCCAGCAGGGGGACGGGGAACACTGAAGCTTTCTTT
>TRBV5-1|TRBJ2-3|TRBD1|many
CASSPGVGTGAIDTQYF
TGCGCCAGCAGCCCCGGCGTTGGGACAGGAGCGATTGATACGCAGTATTTT
>TRBV20-1|TRBJ2-7|TRBD2|few
CSAKPTSGVSYEQYF
TGCAGTGCTAAACCGACTAGCGGAGTCTCCTACGAGCAGTACTTC
>TRBV6-6|TRBJ1-1|.|.
CASTPLRAEAFF
TGTGCCAGCACTCCCCTGCGGGCGGAAGCTTTCTTT
>TRBV2|TRBJ2-3|.|few
CASSEGNTNTDTQYF
TGTGCCAGCAGTGAGGGGAATACGAACACAGATACGCAGTATTTT
>TRBV27|TRBJ2-4|.|few
CASSQLDSKNIQYF
TGTGCCAGCAGTCAGCTCGACAGTAAAAACATTCAGTACTTC
>TRBV7-2|TRBJ2-5|TRBD2|.
CASRIAGVQETQYF
TGTGCCAGCAGGATAGCGGGAGTTCAAGAGACCCAGTACTTC
>TRBV24-1|TRBJ1-5|.|.
CATSEGRFSNQPQHF
TGTGCCACCAGTGAGGGACGGTTTAGCAATCAGCCCCAGCATTTT
>TRBV5-8|TRBJ1-3|.|few
CASSLVASYSGNTIYF
TGTGCCAGCAGCTTGGTGGCCAGCTACTCTGGAAACACCATATATTTT
>TRBV11-2|TRBJ2-1|.|.
CARTSRAYNEQFF
TGTGCCAGGACAAGCAGGGCCTACAATGAGCAGTTCTTC
>TRBV12-3/TRBV12-4|TRBJ2-7|TRBD2|many
CASSLAGAYEQYF
TGTGCCAGCAGCTTAGCGGGGGCCTACGAGCAGTACTTC
>TRBV27|TRBJ2-1|TRBD2|.
CASSWRTGGPGDEQFF
TGTGCCAGCAGTTGGAGGACGGGAGGGCCCGGCGATGAGCAGTTCTTC
>TRBV29-1|TRBJ1-1|.|few
CSVRRGSGEWNTEAFF
TGCAGCGTACGAAGGGGGTCCGGGGAGTGGAACACTGAAGCTTTCTTT
>TRBV20-1|TRBJ1-2|.|few
CSADLKFKGVRGYTF
TGCAGTGCCGACTTAAAATTCAAAGGAGTCAGAGGCTACACCTTC
>TRBV20-1|TRBJ2-1|.|few
CSARVRSYNEQFF
TGCAGTGCTAGAGTTCGGTCTTACAATGAGCAGTTCTTC
>TRBV7-2|TRBJ1-4|.|few
CASSLGGGLSEKLFF
TGTGCCAGCAGCTTAGGGGGAGGGCTGAGTGAAAAACTGTTTTTT
>TRBV11-3|TRBJ2-1|TRBD2|many
CASEAGGANEQFF
TGTGCCAGCGAGGCGGGAGGGGCGAATGAGCAGTTCTTC
>TRBV10-3|TRBJ1-6|TRBD1|many
CAIKPAGGNSPLHF
TGTGCCATCAAACCGGCAGGGGGTAATTCACCCCTCCACTTT
>TRBV20-1|TRBJ2-4|.|.
CSAIPGRGAKNIQYF
TGCAGTGCTATACCAGGGAGAGGAGCCAAAAACATTCAGTACTTC
>TRBV6-1|TRBJ2-5|TRBD2|few
CATQTSATETQYF
TGTGCCACCCAGACTAGCGCCACGGAGACCCAGTACTTC
>TRBV7-9|TRBJ2-7|TRBD1|few
CASSPGTGVSYEQYF
TGTGCCAGCAGCCCCGGGACAGGGGTTTCCTACGAGCAGTACTTC
>TRBV27|TRBJ2-7|TRBD1|.
CASSLSIGQGVDYEQYF
TGTGCCAGCAGTTTATCGATTGGACAGGGGGTAGACTACGAGCAGTACTTC
>TRBV6-2/TRBV6-3|TRBJ2-3|TRBD2|.
CASRAAGGRTDTQYF
TGTGCCAGCAGGGCAGCGGGAGGCCGCACAGATACGCAGTATTTT
>TRBV10-3|TRBJ2-1|TRBD2|.
CAISKTSGADEQFF
TGTGCCATCAGTAAGACTAGCGGGGCCGATGAGCAGTTCTTC
>TRBV5-1|TRBJ2-3|.|many
CASSRGTLSGTDTQYF
TGCGCCAGCAGCCGCGGGACTCTCTCTGGCACAGATACGCAGTATTTT
>TRBV29-1|TRBJ1-1|.|many
CSVQKGQNTEAFF
TGCAGCGTTCAAAAGGGACAGAACACTGAAGCTTTCTTT
>TRBV9|TRBJ2-1|TRBD2|.
CASSVSPSGDNEQFF
TGTGCCAGCAGCGTTTCGCCTAGCGGGGACAATGAGCAGTTCTTC
>TRBV20-1|TRBJ2-1|.|few
CSARDPAGSERNEQFF
TGCAGTGCTAGAGATCCTGCGGGAAGTGAGAGGAATGAGCAGTTCTTC
>TRBV6-6|TRBJ2-6|.|.
CAIRYSGANVLTF
TGTGCCATACGGTACTCTGGGGCCAACGTCCTGACTTTC
>TRBV12-3/TRBV12-4|TRBJ1-3|.|few
CASSLRGWRTIYF
TGTGCCAGCAGTCTCCGGGGTTGGCGGACCATATATTTT
>TRBV5-1|TRBJ1-5|.|many
CASSFSVDQPQHF
TGCGCCAGCAGCTTCTCGGTGGATCAGCCCCAGCATTTT
>TRBV19|TRBJ2-7|TRBD2|few
CASSIGLAGAPYEQYF
TGTGCCAGTAGTATCGGACTAGCGGGAGCGCCCTACGAGCAGTACTTC
>TRBV5-1|TRBJ2-3|.|few
CASFEWADTQYF
TGCGCCAGTTTTGAATGGGCAGATACGCAGTATTTT
>TRBV12-3/TRBV12-4|TRBJ2-1|TRBD2|many
CASSSRLAGAYNEQFF
TGTGCCAGCAGTTCCCGTCTAGCGGGAGCTTACAATGAGCAGTTCTTC
>TRBV12-3/TRBV12-4|TRBJ2-3|.|many
CASSFRLTDTQYF
TGTGCCAGCAGTTTTCGACTCACAGATACGCAGTATTTT
>TRBV10-3|TRBJ1-6|.|few
CAISESSGNSPLHF
TGTGCCATCAGTGAGTCATCGGGGAATTCACCCCTCCACTTT
>TRBV6-6|TRBJ1-5|.|few
CASSAGVGLSIVQAQHF
TGTGCCAGCAGTGCAGGGGTGGGCCTTAGTATCGTCCAGGCCCAGCATTTT
>TRBV20-1|TRBJ2-5|TRBD2|few
CSASGRSYRGETQYF
TGCAGTGCTAGCGGGAGGAGTTACCGAGGGGAGACCCAGTACTTC
>TRBV20-1|TRBJ1-5|.|.
CSEKAGDNRYSNQPQHF
TGCAGTGAAAAGGCAGGGGACAATCGGTATAGCAATCAGCCCCAGCATTTT
>TRBV9|TRBJ2-1|TRBD2|.
CASSPRRGLAEYNEQFF
TGTGCCAGCAGCCCTAGAAGGGGACTAGCGGAATACAATGAGCAGTTCTTC
>TRBV6-5|TRBJ2-1|.|few
CASRGIYGSYNEQFF
TGTGCCAGCAGGGGTATATATGGCTCCTACAATGAGCAGTTCTTC
>TRBV12-3/TRBV12-4|TRBJ2-5|.|few
CASSFLGKETQYF
TGTGCCAGCAGTTTTTTAGGAAAAGAGACCCAGTACTTC
>TRBV7-2|TRBJ2-5|TRBD2|few
CASSLALAVWETQYF
TGTGCCAGCAGCTTAGCACTAGCGGTTTGGGAGACCCAGTACTTC
>TRBV7-2|TRBJ2-1|TRBD1|many
CASSQDRGQFNEQFF
TGTGCCAGCAGCCAGGACAGGGGGCAATTTAATGAGCAGTTCTTC
>TRBV11-2|TRBJ2-5|.|few
CASSLEQGEAQYF
TGTGCCAGCAGCTTAGAGCAGGGTGAGGCCCAGTACTTC
>TRBV24-1|TRBJ1-5|.|many
CATSERGSNQPQHF
TGTGCCACCAGTGAGAGGGGAAGCAATCAGCCCCAGCATTTT
>TRBV20-1|TRBJ1-1|.|.
CSARPGPMNTEAFF
TGCAGTGCCCGGCCGGGACCGATGAACACTGAAGCTTTCTTT
>TRBV4-1|TRBJ1-1|.|.
CASRQPKGQMNTEAFF
TGCGCCAGCAGGCAACCTAAAGGACAGATGAACACTGAAGCTTTCTTT
>TRBV7-2|TRBJ1-2|TRBD1|.
CASNRDSAYGYTF
TGTGCCAGCAATCGGGACAGTGCCTATGGCTACACCTTC